This section outlines one TCR beta chain sequence together with its context. Its antigen remains unknown. The sample is drawn from a study of T cells in Graves' hyperthyroidism and ophthalmopathy. General study findings and limits: Ophthalmopathy was distinguished from stable hyperthyroidism by 13 V-J signatures.

No ophthalmopathy progression within 18 months constituted stable Graves' hyperthyroidism. The germline V gene encodes CDR1 SGHTA and CDR2 FQGNSA. V lost 5 bases and J lost 3, with 11 bases in between. There are 13 residues in the CDR3. Template material for amplifying TCR beta CDR3 regions consisted of RNA transcripts. First-round RT-PCR of the TCR CDR3 relied on the HTBI primer set. Each CDR3 protein gets one entry after TCRdb re-called the multiplex PCR reads with MiXCR. Among a few hundred thousand distinct CDR3 sequences listed, about half were seen once. The sample taken for sequencing was peripheral blood or thyroid tissue (not recorded which). This receptor was obtained from a woman aged 18-30 years with Graves' hyperthyroidism. This rearrangement joins TRBV7-2 to TRBJ2-7; D is uncertain. CDR3 loop: CASSQVSNYEQYF. In nucleotides, the CDR3 is TGTGCCAGCAGCCAAGTGTCCAACTACGAGCAGTACTTC. Full variable domain (remainder filled in from reference TRBV7-2 and TRBJ2-7): GAGVSQSPSNKVTEKGKDVELRCDPISGHTALYWYRQSLGQGLEFLIYFQGNSAPDKSGLPSDRFSAERTGGSVSTLTIQRTQQEDSAVYLCASSQVSNYEQYFGPGTRLTVT.